One sample yielded the 4 T cell receptor beta chains listed below, sequenced in a study of cytomegalovirus exposure and HLA in healthy donors. Generated by immunoSEQ multiplex PCR, the TCRdb table keeps only in-frame clones and is missing some. Seen here are 150,000 to 180,000 clones, approximately 86% observed once, and the top ten hold more than 20%. Sequenced: PBMCs. The receptors originated from a man aged 18-30 years in good health and CMV-seropositive.

V and J are TRBV6-5 and TRBJ2-5; 9 bases map to TRBD1. This CDR3 comprises 14 residues. V was clipped by 6 bases and J by 1 base; unmatched bases: 3. Germline-derived CDR1 and CDR2 are MNHEY and SVGAGI. The CDR3 bases are TGTGCCAGCAGGACAGGGGGGACCCAAGAGACCCAGTACTTC. The encoded protein is CASRTGGTQETQYF.

V is TRBV4-1 and J is TRBJ1-1; a possible D gene is TRBD1 (5 bases). Germline values: CDR1 MGHRA, CDR2 YSYEKL. CDR3 size: 13 residues. The V gene lost 3 bases and the J gene lost 1 base, with 6 bases spanning the gap. The CDR3 here is CASSQGGNTEAFF. In nucleotides, the CDR3 is TGCGCCAGCAGCCAGGGGGGGAACACTGAAGCTTTCTTT.

V is TRBV18 and J is TRBJ1-4; weak D call: TRBD1 (6 bases). The CDR3 totals 13 residues. Per germline, CDR1 KGHSH and CDR2 LQKENI. V was pared by 6 bases and J by 7 bases, with 12 bases between. CDR3: CASSEQDSEKLFF. CDR3 DNA: TGTGCCAGCTCCGAGCAGGACAGTGAAAAACTGTTTTTT. The full variable domain, completed using reference TRBV18 and TRBJ1-4, is NAGVMQNPRHLVRRRGQEARLRCSPMKGHSHVYWYRQLPEEGLKFMVYLQKENIIDESGMPKERFSAEFPKEGPSILRIQQVVRGDSAAYFCASSEQDSEKLFFGSGTQLSVL.

This chain joins TRBV25-1 and TRBJ1-2, with D hard to call. This CDR3 comprises 13 residues. Germline CDR1 MGHDK, CDR2 SYGVNS. V was shortened by 9 bases and J by 2 bases, with 13 bases between the two germline ends. CDR3 in amino acids: CASARGSNYGYTF. The CDR3 DNA reads as TGTGCCAGTGCTCGCGGGTCCAACTATGGCTACACCTTC.